The text below deals with one TCR beta chain. No antigen is known for it. The CDR3 extends over 17 amino acids. Trimming left V 2 bases short and J 3 bases short, with 17 bases between. Germline loops: CDR1 SGHDN, CDR2 FVKESK. TCRdb's table, derived via immunoSEQ multiplex PCR, lists solely in-frame clones and lacks some. The sample shows around 94,000 clones, about 95% of them seen only once. These data belong to a study of cytomegalovirus exposure and HLA in healthy donors. General study points: The study listed roughly 160 cytomegalovirus-associated TCR beta chains. Reported performance of the classifier showed diagnosis of cytomegalovirus status with high specificity and sensitivity. Subsequent analysis of the approximately 120 validation repertoires found a tendency for first-cohort TCR clusters to co-occur. Rarity marked most TCR sequences, yet some public TCRs occurred in many donors.

V is TRBV14 and J is TRBJ1-5; D remains unclear. Sequenced: PBMCs. This sequence originates from a woman aged 18-29 years in good health and CMV-seronegative. CDR3 in DNA: TGTGCCAGCAGCCAAAAGAAGACAAAATCATACAATCAGCCCCAGCATTTT. Translating it yields CASSQKKTKSYNQPQHF.